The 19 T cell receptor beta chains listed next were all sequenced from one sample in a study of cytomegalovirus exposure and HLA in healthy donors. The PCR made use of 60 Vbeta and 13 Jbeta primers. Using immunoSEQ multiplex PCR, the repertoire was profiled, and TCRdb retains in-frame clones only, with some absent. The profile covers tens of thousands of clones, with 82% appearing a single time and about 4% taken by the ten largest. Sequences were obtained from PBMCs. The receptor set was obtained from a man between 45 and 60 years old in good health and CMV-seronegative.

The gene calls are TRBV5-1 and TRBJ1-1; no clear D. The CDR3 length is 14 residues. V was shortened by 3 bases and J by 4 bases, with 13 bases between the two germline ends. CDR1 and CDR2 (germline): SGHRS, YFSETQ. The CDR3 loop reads CASSYIPGSTEAFF. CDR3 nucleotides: TGCGCCAGCAGCTACATTCCAGGCAGCACTGAAGCTTTCTTT.

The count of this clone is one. The CDR3 region has the DNA TGTGCCAGCAGTTTATTGGAGACAGGGCTTAGCGGGGAGCTGTTTTTT. Protein sequence: CASSLLETGLSGELFF. The chain recombines TRBV28 with TRBJ2-2; TRBD1 matches at 7 bases. CDR1 is MDHEN, CDR2 SYDVKM, per germline. There are 16 residues in the CDR3. With V trimmed by 1 base and J by 7 bases, 9 bases remained unmatched.

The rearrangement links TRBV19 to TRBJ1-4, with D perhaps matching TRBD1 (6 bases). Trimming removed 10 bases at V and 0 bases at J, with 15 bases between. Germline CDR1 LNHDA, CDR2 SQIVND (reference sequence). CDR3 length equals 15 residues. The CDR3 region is CATRTVLATNEKLFF. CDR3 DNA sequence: TGTGCCACCAGGACAGTTCTTGCAACTAATGAAAAACTGTTTTTT.

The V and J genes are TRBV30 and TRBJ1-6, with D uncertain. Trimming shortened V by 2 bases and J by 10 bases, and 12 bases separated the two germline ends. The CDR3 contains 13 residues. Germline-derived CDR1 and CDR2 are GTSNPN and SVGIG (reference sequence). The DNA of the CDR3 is TGTGCCTGGAGTCGGGAGGGCGACTCACCCCTCCACTTT. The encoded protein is CAWSREGDSPLHF.

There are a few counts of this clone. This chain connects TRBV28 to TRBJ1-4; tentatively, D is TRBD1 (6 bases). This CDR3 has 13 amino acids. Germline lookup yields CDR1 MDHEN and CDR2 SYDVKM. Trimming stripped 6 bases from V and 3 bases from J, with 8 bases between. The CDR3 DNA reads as TGTGCCAGCAGGGACAGCGCTAATGAAAAACTGTTTTTT. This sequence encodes CASRDSANEKLFF.

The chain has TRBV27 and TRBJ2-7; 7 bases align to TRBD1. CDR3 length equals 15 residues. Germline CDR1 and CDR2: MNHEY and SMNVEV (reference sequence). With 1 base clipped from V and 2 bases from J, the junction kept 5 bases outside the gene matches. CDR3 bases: TGTGCCAGCAGTTTATTGAGGGACAGAACCTACGAGCAGTACTTC. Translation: CASSLLRDRTYEQYF.

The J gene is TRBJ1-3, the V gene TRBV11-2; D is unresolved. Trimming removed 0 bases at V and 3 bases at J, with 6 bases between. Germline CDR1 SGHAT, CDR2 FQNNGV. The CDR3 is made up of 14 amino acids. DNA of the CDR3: TGTGCCAGCAGCTTAGACAGGTTTGGAAACACCATATATTTT. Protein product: CASSLDRFGNTIYF.

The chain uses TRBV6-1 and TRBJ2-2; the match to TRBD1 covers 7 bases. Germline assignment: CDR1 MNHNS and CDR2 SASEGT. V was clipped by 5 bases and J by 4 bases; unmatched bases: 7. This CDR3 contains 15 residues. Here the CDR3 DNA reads TGTGCCAGCAGTTTGACAGGGATTGGCACCGGGGAGCTGTTTTTT. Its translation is CASSLTGIGTGELFF.

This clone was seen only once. The CDR3 loop is CASSQGAAGMGPYEQYF. Written as DNA, the CDR3 is TGCGCCAGCAGCCAGGGTGCGGCAGGGATGGGTCCCTACGAGCAGTACTTC. The rearrangement joins TRBV5-1 to TRBJ2-7; a possible D gene is TRBD1 (5 bases). This CDR3 is 17 amino acids long. Trimming took 4 bases from V and 2 from J, leaving 22 bases between them. CDR1 SGHRS and CDR2 YFSETQ come from the germline V gene.

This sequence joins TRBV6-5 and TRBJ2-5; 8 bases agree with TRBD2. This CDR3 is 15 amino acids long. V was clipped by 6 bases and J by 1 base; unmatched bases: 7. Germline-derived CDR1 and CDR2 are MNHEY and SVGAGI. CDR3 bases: TGTGCCAGCAGCTGGCGCACTAGCGGCCAAGAGACCCAGTACTTC. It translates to CASSWRTSGQETQYF.

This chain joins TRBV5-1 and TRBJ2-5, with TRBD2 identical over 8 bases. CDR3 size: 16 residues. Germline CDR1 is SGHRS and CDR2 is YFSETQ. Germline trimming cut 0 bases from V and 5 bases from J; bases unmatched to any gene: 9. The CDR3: CASSLDVRGGVETQYF. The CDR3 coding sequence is TGCGCCAGCAGCTTGGATGTTCGGGGGGGCGTCGAGACCCAGTACTTC.

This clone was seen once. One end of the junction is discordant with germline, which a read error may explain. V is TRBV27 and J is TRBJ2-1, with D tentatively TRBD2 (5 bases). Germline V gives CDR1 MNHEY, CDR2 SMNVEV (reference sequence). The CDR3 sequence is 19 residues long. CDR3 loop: CASSLYPPTSLGISNEQFF. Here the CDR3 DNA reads TGTGCCAGCAGCTTATACCCCCCCACTAGTCTCGGGATATCAAATGAGCAGTTCTTC.

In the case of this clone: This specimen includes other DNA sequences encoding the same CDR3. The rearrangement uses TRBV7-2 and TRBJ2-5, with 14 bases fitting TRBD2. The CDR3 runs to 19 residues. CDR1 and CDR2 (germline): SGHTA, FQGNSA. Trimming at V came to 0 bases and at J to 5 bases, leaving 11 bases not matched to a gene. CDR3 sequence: CASSLAMPGLAGVAETQYF. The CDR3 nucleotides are TGTGCCAGCAGCTTAGCAATGCCGGGACTAGCGGGAGTTGCCGAGACCCAGTACTTC.

Written as DNA, the CDR3 is TGTGCCAGCAGTAAAAGACAGGGGGCTACGGGGGAGCTGTTTTTT. Translating it yields CASSKRQGATGELFF. The chain combines TRBV6-5 with TRBJ2-2, with 10 bases matching TRBD1. The CDR3 loop spans 15 amino acids. Germline V gene data show CDR1 as MNHEY and CDR2 as SVGAGI. Losses at the gene ends were 5 bases for V and 8 bases for J; bases not matched to a gene: 8.

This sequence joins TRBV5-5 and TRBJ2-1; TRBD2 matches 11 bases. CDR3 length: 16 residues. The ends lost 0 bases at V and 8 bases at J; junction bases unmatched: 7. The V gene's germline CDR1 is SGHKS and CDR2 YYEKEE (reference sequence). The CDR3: CASSLDVAGGPHEQFF. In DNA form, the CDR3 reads TGTGCCAGCAGCTTGGATGTAGCGGGAGGGCCCCATGAGCAGTTCTTC.

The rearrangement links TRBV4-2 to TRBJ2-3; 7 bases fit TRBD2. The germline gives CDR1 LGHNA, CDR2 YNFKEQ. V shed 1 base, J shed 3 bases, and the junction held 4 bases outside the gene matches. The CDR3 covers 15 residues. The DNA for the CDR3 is TGTGCCAGCAGCCAAGTGACTAGCCTGACAGATACGCAGTATTTT. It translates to CASSQVTSLTDTQYF.

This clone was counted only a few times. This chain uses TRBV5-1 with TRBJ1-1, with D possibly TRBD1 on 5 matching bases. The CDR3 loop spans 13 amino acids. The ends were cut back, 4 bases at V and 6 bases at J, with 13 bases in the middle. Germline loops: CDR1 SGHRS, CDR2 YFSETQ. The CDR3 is CASSEVEGAEAFF. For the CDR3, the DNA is TGCGCCAGCAGCGAGGTTGAAGGGGCTGAAGCTTTCTTT.

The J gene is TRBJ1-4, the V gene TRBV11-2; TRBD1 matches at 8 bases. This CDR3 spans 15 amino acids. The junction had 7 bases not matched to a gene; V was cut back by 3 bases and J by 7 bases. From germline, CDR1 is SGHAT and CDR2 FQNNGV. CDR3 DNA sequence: TGTGCCAGCAGCTTGACAGGGGCTAGTGGTGAAAAACTGTTTTTT. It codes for CASSLTGASGEKLFF.

CDR3 residues: CASSSYGQGAPDTQYF. CDR3 DNA sequence: TGCGCCAGCAGCTCCTACGGGCAGGGGGCTCCAGATACGCAGTATTTT. The V call is TRBV5-1, the J call TRBJ2-3; the match to TRBD1 covers 8 bases. Germline loops: CDR1 SGHRS, CDR2 YFSETQ. The CDR3 covers 16 residues. J gave up 4 bases and V 3 bases, and 10 bases lay outside the gene matches. Drawing the rest from reference TRBV5-1 and TRBJ2-3, the complete variable domain is KAGVTQTPRYLIKTRGQQVTLSCSPISGHRSVSWYQQTPGQGLQFLFEYFSETQRNKGNFPGRFSGRQFSNSRSEMNVSTLELGDSALYLCASSSYGQGAPDTQYFGPGTRLTVL.